This T cell receptor (beta chain) was identified in a study of T cell responses to AZD1222 COVID-19 vaccine. General observations from the study: It should be noted that donors were predominantly white British and more often female, and clonal diversity was possibly underestimated. Only six people who got AZD1222 tested seropositive at baseline. Repertoires were sampled only after the peak T cell response. Epitopes outside B.1.351 and B.1.1.7 mutated regions reportedly drew nearly half of spike TCRs.

Assay: immunoSEQ multiplex PCR; the TCRdb copy retains only in-frame clones and omits some. The sample shows 150,000 to 200,000 clones, about 90% of them seen only once. The CDR3 spans 14 residues. In germline, CDR1 is SGHNT, CDR2 YYREEE (reference sequence). As to this clone: No antigen is known for it. One junction end does not reproduce the germline sequence, and a read error may be involved.

Sequencing used peripheral blood, obtained 28 days after the second dose of the MenACWY control vaccine. The V call is TRBV5-4, the J call TRBJ2-2; no clear D. This TCR derives from an adult who received the MenACWY meningococcal vaccine as a control. The CDR3 DNA reads TGTGCCCGCAGCCCCGGGCCGCGGCCCGGGGAGCTGTTTTTT. Protein sequence: CARSPGPRPGELFF.